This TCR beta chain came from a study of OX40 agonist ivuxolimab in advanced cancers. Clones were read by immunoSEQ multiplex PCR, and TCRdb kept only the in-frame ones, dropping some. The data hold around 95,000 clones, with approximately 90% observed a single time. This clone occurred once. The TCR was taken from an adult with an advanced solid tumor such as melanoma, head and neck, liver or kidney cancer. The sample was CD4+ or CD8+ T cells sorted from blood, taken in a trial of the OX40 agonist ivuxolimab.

CDR3 coding DNA: TGCAGCGTTGAAGATGAACGGACTCGCACAGATACGCAGTATTTT. This translates into CSVEDERTRTDTQYF. J is TRBJ2-3 and V is TRBV29-1; possible D gene TRBD2, 5 bases. V dropped 0 bases and J dropped 1 base, with 11 bases sitting between them. The CDR3 sequence is 15 residues long. Per the germline V gene, CDR1 is SQVTM and CDR2 is ANQGSEA.